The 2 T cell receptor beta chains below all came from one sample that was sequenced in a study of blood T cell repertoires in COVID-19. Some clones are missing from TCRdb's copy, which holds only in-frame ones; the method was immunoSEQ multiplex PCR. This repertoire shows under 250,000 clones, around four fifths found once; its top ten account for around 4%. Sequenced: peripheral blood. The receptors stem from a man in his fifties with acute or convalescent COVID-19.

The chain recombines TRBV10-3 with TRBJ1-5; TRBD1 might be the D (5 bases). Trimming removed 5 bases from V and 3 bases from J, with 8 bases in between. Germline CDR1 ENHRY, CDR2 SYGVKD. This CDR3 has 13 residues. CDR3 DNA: TGTGCCATCAGTCCAGGGAACAATCAGCCCCAGCATTTT. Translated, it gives CAISPGNNQPQHF.

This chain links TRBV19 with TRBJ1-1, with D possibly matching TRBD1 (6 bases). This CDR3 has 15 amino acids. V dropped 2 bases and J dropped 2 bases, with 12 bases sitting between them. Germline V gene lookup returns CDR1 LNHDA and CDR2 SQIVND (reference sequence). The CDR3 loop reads CASSITGTRNTEAFF. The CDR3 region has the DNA TGTGCCAGTAGTATAACCGGGACAAGAAACACTGAAGCTTTCTTT.